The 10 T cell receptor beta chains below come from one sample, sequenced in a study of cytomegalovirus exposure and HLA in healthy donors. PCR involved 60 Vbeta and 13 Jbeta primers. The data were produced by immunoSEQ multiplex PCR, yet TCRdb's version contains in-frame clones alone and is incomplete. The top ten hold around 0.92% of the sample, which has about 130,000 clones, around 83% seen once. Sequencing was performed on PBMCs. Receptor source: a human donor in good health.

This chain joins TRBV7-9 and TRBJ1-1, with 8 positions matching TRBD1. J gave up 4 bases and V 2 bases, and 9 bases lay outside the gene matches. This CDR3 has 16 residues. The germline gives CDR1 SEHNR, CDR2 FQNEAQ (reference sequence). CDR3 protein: CASSLSGGSGGTEAFF. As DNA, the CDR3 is TGTGCCAGCAGCTTATCAGGGGGCAGTGGTGGCACTGAAGCTTTCTTT.

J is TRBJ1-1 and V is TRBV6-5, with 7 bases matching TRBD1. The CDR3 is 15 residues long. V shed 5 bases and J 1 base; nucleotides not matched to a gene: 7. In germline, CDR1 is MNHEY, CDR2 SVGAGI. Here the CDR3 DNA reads TGTGCCAGCAGTACCAGACAGGGCGGGAACACTGAAGCTTTCTTT. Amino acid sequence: CASSTRQGGNTEAFF.

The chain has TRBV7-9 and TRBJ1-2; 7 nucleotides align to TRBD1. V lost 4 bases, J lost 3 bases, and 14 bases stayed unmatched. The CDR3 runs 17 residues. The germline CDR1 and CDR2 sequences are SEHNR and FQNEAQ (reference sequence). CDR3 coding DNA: TGTGCCAGCAGCTCCTACAGGGGCAGGGGGGAGTACTATGGCTACACCTTC. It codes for CASSSYRGRGEYYGYTF.

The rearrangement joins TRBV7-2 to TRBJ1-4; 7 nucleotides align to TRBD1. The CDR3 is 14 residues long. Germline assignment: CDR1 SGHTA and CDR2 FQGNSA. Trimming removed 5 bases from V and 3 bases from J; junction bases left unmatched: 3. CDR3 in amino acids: CASSQDRSNEKLFF. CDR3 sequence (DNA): TGTGCCAGCAGCCAGGACAGGTCTAATGAAAAACTGTTTTTT.

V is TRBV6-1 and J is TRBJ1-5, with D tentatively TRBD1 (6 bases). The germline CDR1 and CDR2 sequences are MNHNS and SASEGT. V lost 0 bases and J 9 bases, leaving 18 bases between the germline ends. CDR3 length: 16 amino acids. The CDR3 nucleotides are TGTGCCAGCAGTGAAGCTACGTCCAGGGGACGGCGGCCCCAGCATTTT. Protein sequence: CASSEATSRGRRPQHF.

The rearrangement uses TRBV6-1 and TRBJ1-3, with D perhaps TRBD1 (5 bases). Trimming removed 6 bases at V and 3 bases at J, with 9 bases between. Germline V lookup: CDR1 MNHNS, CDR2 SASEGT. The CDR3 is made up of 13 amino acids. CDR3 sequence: CASSPDSGNTIYF. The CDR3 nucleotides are TGTGCCAGCAGCCCAGACAGTGGAAACACCATATATTTT.

Here the CDR3 reads CSSRTGVKTEAFF. CDR3 in DNA: TGCAGCTCCAGGACAGGGGTTAAGACTGAAGCTTTCTTT. This chain connects TRBV29-1 to TRBJ1-1; 9 nucleotides line up with TRBD1. The V gene end was trimmed by 8 bases and the J gene end by 5 bases; junction bases not matched to a gene: 9. CDR1 is SQVTM, CDR2 ANQGSEA, per germline. CDR3 length: 13 residues.

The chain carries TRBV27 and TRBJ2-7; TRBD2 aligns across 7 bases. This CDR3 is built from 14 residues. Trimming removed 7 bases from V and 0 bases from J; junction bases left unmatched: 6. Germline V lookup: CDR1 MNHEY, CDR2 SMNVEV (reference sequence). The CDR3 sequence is CASNFSGGSYEQYF. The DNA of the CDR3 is TGTGCCAGCAATTTTTCGGGAGGCTCCTACGAGCAGTACTTC.

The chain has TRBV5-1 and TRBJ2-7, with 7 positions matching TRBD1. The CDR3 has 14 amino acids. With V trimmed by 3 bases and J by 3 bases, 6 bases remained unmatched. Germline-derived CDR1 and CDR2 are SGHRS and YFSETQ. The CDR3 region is CASSSVDRIYEQYF. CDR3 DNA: TGCGCCAGCAGCTCAGTGGACAGGATCTACGAGCAGTACTTC. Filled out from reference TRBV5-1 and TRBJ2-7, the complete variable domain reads KAGVTQTPRYLIKTRGQQVTLSCSPISGHRSVSWYQQTPGQGLQFLFEYFSETQRNKGNFPGRFSGRQFSNSRSEMNVSTLELGDSALYLCASSSVDRIYEQYFGPGTRLTVT.

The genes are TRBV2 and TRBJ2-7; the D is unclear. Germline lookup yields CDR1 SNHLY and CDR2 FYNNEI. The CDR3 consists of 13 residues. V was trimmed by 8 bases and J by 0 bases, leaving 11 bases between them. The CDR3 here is CASGSVGSYEQYF. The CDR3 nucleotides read TGTGCCAGCGGTTCGGTCGGCTCCTACGAGCAGTACTTC.